One sample yielded the 13 T cell receptor beta chains listed below, sequenced in a study of OX40 agonist ivuxolimab in advanced cancers. TCRdb's copy holds only in-frame clones and misses some; the assay was immunoSEQ multiplex PCR. The table lists just under 65,000 clones, roughly nine tenths of them singletons. The sample consisted of CD4+ or CD8+ T cells sorted from blood, taken in a trial of the OX40 agonist ivuxolimab. Source of these receptors: an adult with an advanced solid tumor such as melanoma, head and neck, liver or kidney cancer.

The chain uses TRBV5-6 and TRBJ2-3; no clear D gene. Germline CDR1 and CDR2: SGHDT and YYEEEE. V dropped 2 bases and J dropped 2 bases, with 12 bases sitting between them. The CDR3 is 15 residues long. The CDR3 reads CASSLDRINTDTQYF. Here the CDR3 DNA reads TGTGCCAGCAGCTTAGACCGGATCAACACAGATACGCAGTATTTT.

V is TRBV29-1 and J is TRBJ2-3, with D unclear. V gave up 2 bases and J gave up 3 bases, with 6 bases separating them. The CDR3 runs 12 residues. The V gene's germline CDR1 is SQVTM and CDR2 ANQGSEA. For the CDR3, the DNA is TGCAGCGTTGAATCCGGGACAGATACGCAGTATTTT. It encodes CSVESGTDTQYF.

This rearrangement joins TRBV6-5 to TRBJ2-5, with TRBD2 matching over 8 bases. Germline-derived CDR1 and CDR2 are MNHEY and SVGAGI. There are 14 residues in the CDR3. V lost 8 bases, J lost 5 bases, and 10 bases stayed unmatched. This chain's CDR3 is CASRASGSGETQYF. The CDR3 nucleotides are TGTGCCAGCCGCGCCAGCGGGAGTGGGGAGACCCAGTACTTC.

J is TRBJ2-1 and V is TRBV4-2, with D maybe TRBD2 (6 bases). V lost 4 bases to trimming and J lost 6 bases, with 10 bases between them. CDR3 size: 13 residues. CDR1 and CDR2 (germline): LGHNA, YNFKEQ. The CDR3 loop reads CASSRGTTNEQFF. The CDR3 DNA is TGTGCCAGCAGCCGCGGGACGACCAATGAGCAGTTCTTC.

This clone was detected only a few times. The V and J genes are TRBV10-3 and TRBJ1-3; perhaps TRBD1 as D (5 bases). This CDR3 contains 12 residues. Trimming pared 9 bases from V and 2 bases from J, leaving 8 bases between. Germline CDR1 ENHRY, CDR2 SYGVKD. CDR3 DNA sequence: TGTGCCATTGTGGGGCCTGGAAACACCATATATTTT. It yields the protein CAIVGPGNTIYF.

This chain joins TRBV6-5 and TRBJ1-4, with a tentative D call TRBD1 (5 bases). With 5 bases removed from V and 4 bases from J, the gap between germline ends came to 14 bases. CDR3 size: 15 residues. Germline assignment: CDR1 MNHEY and CDR2 SVGAGI. CDR3 bases: TGTGCCAGCAGTGTGGGGGGGGGTCATAATGAAAAACTGTTTTTT. Translated, it gives CASSVGGGHNEKLFF.

The chain links TRBV11-2 to TRBJ2-1, with TRBD2 matching over 8 bases. The CDR3 runs 14 residues. Losses at the gene ends were 1 base for V and 6 bases for J; bases not matched to a gene: 2. In germline, CDR1 is SGHAT, CDR2 FQNNGV. CDR3 in amino acids: CASSLAGGLNEQFF. The CDR3 DNA is TGTGCCAGCAGCTTAGCGGGAGGGCTCAATGAGCAGTTCTTC.

V gene TRBV28 combines with J gene TRBJ2-7; 12 positions agree with TRBD2. Germline lookup yields CDR1 MDHEN and CDR2 SYDVKM. V trimming: 5 bases; J trimming: 7 bases; junction bases outside the gene matches: 6. This CDR3 has 14 amino acids. CDR3 coding DNA: TGTGCCAGCAGTCCTAGCGGGAGGGCGGGGGAGCAGTACTTC. It yields the protein CASSPSGRAGEQYF.

J is TRBJ2-3 and V is TRBV5-1, with 9 bases lining up with TRBD2. The CDR3 sequence is 17 residues long. CDR1 is SGHRS, CDR2 YFSETQ, per germline. V gave up 5 bases and J gave up 4 bases; unmatched junction bases: 14. The CDR3 bases are TGCGCCAGCAGGGTTGGCGGCGGGAGGGGTTCAGCAGATACGCAGTATTTT. Amino acids: CASRVGGGRGSADTQYF.

Written as DNA, the CDR3 is TGTGCCAGCAGCACGACAGCGGGAGGGCCGCCCGAGACCCAGTACTTC. It is translated as CASSTTAGGPPETQYF. The V call is TRBV11-2, the J call TRBJ2-5, with 10 positions matching TRBD2. The germline CDR1 and CDR2 sequences are SGHAT and FQNNGV. The J segment lost 5 bases and the V segment lost 5 bases, leaving 11 bases of the junction unmatched. The CDR3 is made up of 16 amino acids.

This chain connects TRBV27 to TRBJ2-2; D perhaps matches TRBD2 (7 bases). CDR1 and CDR2 (germline): MNHEY, SMNVEV (reference sequence). This CDR3 is built from 13 residues. The V end was cut by 6 bases, the J end by 4 bases, with 9 bases between. DNA of the CDR3: TGTGCCAGCAGGGGGGGGCTCACCGGGGAGCTGTTTTTT. Its protein is CASRGGLTGELFF.

The V and J genes are TRBV5-1 and TRBJ2-2, with D perhaps TRBD2 (5 bases). CDR1 SGHRS and CDR2 YFSETQ come from the germline V gene. Trimming removed 5 bases at V and 6 bases at J, with 14 bases between. The CDR3 is made up of 14 amino acids. The CDR3 here is CASSNGLGAGELFF. The DNA of the CDR3 is TGCGCCAGCAGTAACGGGCTCGGGGCCGGGGAGCTGTTTTTT.

The sample holds one count of this clone. This chain uses TRBV28 with TRBJ1-2; D unresolved. Per germline, CDR1 MDHEN and CDR2 SYDVKM. V was shortened by 7 bases and J by 6 bases, with 21 bases between the two germline ends. The CDR3 spans 15 residues. DNA of the CDR3: TGTGCCAGCACCTTAATCCCCCCCAGCGCGGATGGCTACACCTTC. This codes for CASTLIPPSADGYTF.